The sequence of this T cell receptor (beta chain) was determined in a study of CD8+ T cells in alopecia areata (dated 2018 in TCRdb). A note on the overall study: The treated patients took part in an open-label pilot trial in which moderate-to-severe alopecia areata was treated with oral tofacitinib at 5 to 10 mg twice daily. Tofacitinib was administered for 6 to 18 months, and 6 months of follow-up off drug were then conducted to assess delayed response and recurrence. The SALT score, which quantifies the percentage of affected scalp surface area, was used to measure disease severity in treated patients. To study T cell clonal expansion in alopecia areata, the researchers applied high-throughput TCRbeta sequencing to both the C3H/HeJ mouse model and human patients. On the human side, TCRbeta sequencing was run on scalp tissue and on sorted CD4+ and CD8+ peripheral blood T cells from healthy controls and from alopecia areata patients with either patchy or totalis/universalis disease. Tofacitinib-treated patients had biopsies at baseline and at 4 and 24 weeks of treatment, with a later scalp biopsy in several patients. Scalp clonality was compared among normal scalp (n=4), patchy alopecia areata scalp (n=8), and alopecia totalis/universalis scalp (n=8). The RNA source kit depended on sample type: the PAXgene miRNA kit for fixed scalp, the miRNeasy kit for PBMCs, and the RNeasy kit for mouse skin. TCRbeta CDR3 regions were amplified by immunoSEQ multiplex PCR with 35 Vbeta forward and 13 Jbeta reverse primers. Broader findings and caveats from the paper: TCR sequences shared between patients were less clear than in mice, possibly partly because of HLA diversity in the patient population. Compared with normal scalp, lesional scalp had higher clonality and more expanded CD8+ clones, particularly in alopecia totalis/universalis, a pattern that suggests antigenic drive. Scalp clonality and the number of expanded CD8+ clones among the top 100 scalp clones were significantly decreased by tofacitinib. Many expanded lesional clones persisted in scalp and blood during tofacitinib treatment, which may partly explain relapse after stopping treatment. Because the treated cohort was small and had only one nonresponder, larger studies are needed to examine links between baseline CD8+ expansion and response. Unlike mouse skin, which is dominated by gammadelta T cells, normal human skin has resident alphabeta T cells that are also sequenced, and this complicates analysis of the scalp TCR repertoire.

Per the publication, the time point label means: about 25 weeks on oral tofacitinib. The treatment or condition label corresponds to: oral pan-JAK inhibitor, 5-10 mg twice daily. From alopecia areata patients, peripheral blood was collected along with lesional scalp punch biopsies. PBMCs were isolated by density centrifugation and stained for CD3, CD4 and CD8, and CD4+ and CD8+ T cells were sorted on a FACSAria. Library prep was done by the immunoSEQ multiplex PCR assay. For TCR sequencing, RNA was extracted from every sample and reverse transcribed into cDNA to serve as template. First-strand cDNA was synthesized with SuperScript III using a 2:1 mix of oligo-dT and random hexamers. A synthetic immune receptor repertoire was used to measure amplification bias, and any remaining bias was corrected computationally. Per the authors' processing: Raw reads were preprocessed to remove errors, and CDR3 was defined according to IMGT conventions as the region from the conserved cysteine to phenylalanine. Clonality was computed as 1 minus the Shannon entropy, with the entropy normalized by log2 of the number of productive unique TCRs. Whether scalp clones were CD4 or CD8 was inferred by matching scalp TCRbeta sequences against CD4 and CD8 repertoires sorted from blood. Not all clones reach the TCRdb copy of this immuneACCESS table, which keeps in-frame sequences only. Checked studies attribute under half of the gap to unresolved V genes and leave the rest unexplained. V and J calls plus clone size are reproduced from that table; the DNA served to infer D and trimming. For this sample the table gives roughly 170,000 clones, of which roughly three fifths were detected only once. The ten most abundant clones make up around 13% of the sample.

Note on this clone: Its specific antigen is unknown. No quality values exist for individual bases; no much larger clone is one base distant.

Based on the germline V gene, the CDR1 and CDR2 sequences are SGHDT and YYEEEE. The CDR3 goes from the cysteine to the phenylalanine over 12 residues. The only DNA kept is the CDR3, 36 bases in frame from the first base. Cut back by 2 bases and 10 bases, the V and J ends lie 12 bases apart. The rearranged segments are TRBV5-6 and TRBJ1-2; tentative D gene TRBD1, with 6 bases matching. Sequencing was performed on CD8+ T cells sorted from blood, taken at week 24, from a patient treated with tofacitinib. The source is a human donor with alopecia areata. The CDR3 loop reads CASSLGTIPYTF. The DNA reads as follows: TGTGCCAGCAGCTTAGGGACAATTCCCTACACCTTC.